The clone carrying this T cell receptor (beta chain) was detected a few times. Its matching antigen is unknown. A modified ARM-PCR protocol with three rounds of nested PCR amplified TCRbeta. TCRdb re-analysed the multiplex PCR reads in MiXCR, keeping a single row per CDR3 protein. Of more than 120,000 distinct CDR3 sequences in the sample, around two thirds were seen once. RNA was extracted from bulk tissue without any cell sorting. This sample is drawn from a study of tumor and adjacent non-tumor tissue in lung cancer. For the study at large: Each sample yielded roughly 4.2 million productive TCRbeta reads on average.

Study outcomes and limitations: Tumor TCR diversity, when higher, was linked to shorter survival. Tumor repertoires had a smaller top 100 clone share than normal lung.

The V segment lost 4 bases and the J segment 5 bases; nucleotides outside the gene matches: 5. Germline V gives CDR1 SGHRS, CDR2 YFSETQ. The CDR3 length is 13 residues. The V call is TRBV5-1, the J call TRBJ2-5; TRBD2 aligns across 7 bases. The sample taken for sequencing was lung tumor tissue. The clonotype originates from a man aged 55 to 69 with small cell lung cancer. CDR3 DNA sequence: TGCGCCAGCAGCCCACTAGCGTCGGAGACCCAGTACTTC. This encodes CASSPLASETQYF.